These T cell receptor beta chains were read from a single sample in a study of human T cells and chemical hapten exposure. TCRdb fed the RACE reads into MiXCR, producing one record per CDR3 protein. The sample includes roughly 130,000 distinct CDR3 sequences, 11% of them seen just once. The sequencing used whole blood, collected in connection with sensitization to the hapten diphenylcyclopropenone (DPC). All receptors derive from a woman aged 45 to 65 with alopecia areata. Some clones in this sample may be carry-over from other donors' samples. The CDR3 runs from the conserved cysteine through the conserved F or W. The order of the fields is V gene, clone size, CDR3 length, D gene, J gene, CDR3 protein, CDR3 DNA. D genes are given only for firm matches. The size of a clone is reported for some rows only, either as once, few or many, or as a class for expanded clones.

TRBV28	few	12	TRBD1	TRBJ1-2	CASSTGVHGYTF	TGTGCCAGCAGTACAGGGGTCCATGGCTACACCTTC
TRBV5-6	.	18	.	TRBJ2-3	CASSAPRGWHDWTDTQYF	TGTGCCAGCAGCGCGCCCAGGGGCTGGCATGATTGGACAGATACGCAGTATTTT
TRBV5-1	.	17	.	TRBJ1-3	CASSLALRPYSGNTIYF	TGCGCCAGCAGCTTGGCCCTACGTCCGTACTCTGGAAACACCATATATTTT
TRBV10-2	many	16	TRBD2	TRBJ2-3	CASYSASGSNRDTQYF	TGCGCCAGCTACTCTGCTAGCGGGAGTAACAGGGATACGCAGTATTTT
TRBV24-1	.	14	.	TRBJ2-3	CATSQGPRTDTQYF	TGTGCCACCAGCCAGGGCCCTCGCACAGATACGCAGTATTTT
TRBV25-1	few	18	.	TRBJ1-6	CASSEAGGYHTGNSPLHF	TGTGCCAGCAGTGAAGCGGGGGGGTACCACACCGGTAATTCACCCCTCCACTTT
TRBV6-6	many	15	.	TRBJ1-4	CASSYRGPPNEKLFF	TGTGCCAGCAGTTATCGGGGTCCACCTAATGAAAAACTGTTTTTT
TRBV5-5	many	13	.	TRBJ1-1	CASSSPSVTEAFF	TGTGCCAGCAGCTCCCCCAGTGTGACTGAAGCTTTCTTT
TRBV6-5	few	17	.	TRBJ1-5	CASSSRIVEVGNQPQHF	TGTGCCAGCAGTTCTCGGATTGTAGAGGTCGGCAATCAGCCCCAGCATTTT
TRBV9	many	15	.	TRBJ2-7	CASSPGDYSSYEQYF	TGTGCCAGCAGCCCAGGGGACTACAGCTCCTACGAGCAGTACTTC
TRBV2	many	14	.	TRBJ2-1	CASSELGFLNEQFF	TGTGCCAGCAGTGAACTAGGATTCCTAAATGAGCAGTTCTTC
TRBV20-1	few	15	.	TRBJ1-5	CSARAPRIPNQPQHF	TGCAGTGCTAGAGCCCCCAGGATTCCCAATCAGCCCCAGCATTTT
TRBV6-6	.	14	.	TRBJ1-3	CASSYSQGGNTIYF	TGTGCCAGCAGTTACTCACAGGGCGGAAACACCATATATTTT
TRBV6-5	few	13	.	TRBJ1-1	CASSYSGGREAFF	TGTGCCAGCAGTTACTCTGGCGGGCGTGAAGCTTTCTTT
TRBV18	few	15	TRBD1	TRBJ2-3	CASSKGTASTDTQYF	TGTGCCAGCTCAAAAGGGACAGCTAGCACAGATACGCAGTATTTT
TRBV7-8	.	14	.	TRBJ2-2	CASSTGPTRGELFF	TGTGCCAGCAGTACCGGGCCCACGCGGGGGGAGCTGTTTTTT
TRBV7-9	few	17	.	TRBJ2-7	CASSSYPGTYSSYEQYF	TGTGCCAGCAGCTCGTATCCGGGCACCTACAGCTCCTACGAGCAGTACTTC
TRBV5-1	few	17	TRBD2	TRBJ2-2	CASSFKREGLGTGELFF	TGCGCCAGCAGCTTTAAGCGGGAGGGCCTTGGCACCGGGGAGCTGTTTTTT